These 12 T cell receptor beta chains share one sample of origin, sequenced in a study of Graves' ophthalmopathy and Graves' hyperthyroidism. RNA transcripts were the source from which TCR beta CDR3 regions were amplified. HTBI primers were employed in first-round RT-PCR, then a second-round multiplex PCR followed. Using its own MiXCR run on the multiplex PCR reads, TCRdb lists one record per CDR3 protein. The sample has 560,000 or so distinct CDR3 sequences; 35% to 40% are singletons. Sequenced input: peripheral blood or thyroid tissue (not recorded which). The receptors shown here come from an adult man with Graves' hyperthyroidism.

With regard to this clonotype: The CDR3 does not end in the conserved phenylalanine or tryptophan, so this is likely a read error. The DNA is left out, because the CDR3 cannot be placed on it with certainty; the CDR3 is given as TCRdb lists it. This rearrangement joins TRBV6-1 to TRBJ2-5; TRBD1, the D gene given by the table, was not confirmed from the DNA. CDR1 is MNHNS and CDR2 is SASEGT in the germline V gene. Counting both end residues, the CDR3 totals 10 amino acids. CDR3 loop: CASSEGVPLL.

This clonotype was counted at least ten times. V gene TRBV9 combines with J gene TRBJ1-4, with D unclear. The V end lost 2 bases, the J end lost 1 base, and 6 bases lay between the germline ends. From germline, CDR1 is SGDLS and CDR2 YYNGEE. This CDR3 has 14 amino acids. CDR3 protein: CASSVDLTNEKLFF. The CDR3 DNA is TGTGCCAGCAGCGTCGATTTAACTAATGAAAAACTGTTTTTT.

This clonotype was seen only a few times. The chain employs TRBV5-6 and TRBJ2-5, with D perhaps TRBD2 (6 bases). CDR3 length equals 16 residues. Per the germline V gene, CDR1 is SGHDT and CDR2 is YYEEEE. Trimming shortened V by 4 bases and J by 1 base, and 17 bases separated the two germline ends. In DNA, the CDR3 is TGTGCCAGCAGCCTTCCGGGACTGGGGACCCAAGAGACCCAGTACTTC. Protein: CASSLPGLGTQETQYF.

This clonotype was seen only a few times. DNA of the CDR3: TGTGCCAGCAGCACCGTGGGCACAGGGTACAATGAGCAGTTCTTC. It yields the protein CASSTVGTGYNEQFF. The chain employs TRBV7-9 and TRBJ2-7; the D gene is possibly TRBD1 (6 bases). Judging by the DNA end, TRBJ2-1 fits better; the J call may be wrong. Germline V gene sequence: CDR1 SEHNR, CDR2 FQNEAQ (reference sequence). The CDR3 length is 15 residues.

This clonotype was observed at least ten times. The CDR3 nucleotides are TGTGCCAGCAGTCCGATGGGTTCTTCAACTAATGAAAAACTGTTTTTT. Translation gives CASSPMGSSTNEKLFF. The V gene is TRBV7-8, the J gene TRBJ1-4; D is ambiguous. The CDR3 covers 16 residues. Germline V gene lookup returns CDR1 SGHVS and CDR2 FQNEAQ. V was trimmed by 6 bases and J by 0 bases, leaving 14 bases between them.

The genes are TRBV2 and TRBJ1-2; D is unresolved. Germline CDR1 reads SNHLY; CDR2 reads FYNNEI. The CDR3 consists of 14 residues. The V gene lost 5 bases and the J gene lost 6 bases, with 16 bases spanning the gap. CDR3 coding DNA: TGTGCCAGCAGTAATACTAGGACGGAAGATGGCTACACCTTC. This encodes CASSNTRTEDGYTF. The whole variable domain, remainder taken from reference TRBV2 and TRBJ1-2, is EPEVTQTPSHQVTQMGQEVILRCVPISNHLYFYWYRQILGQKVEFLVSFYNNEISEKSEIFDDQFSVERPDGSNFTLKIRSTKLEDSAMYFCASSNTRTEDGYTFGSGTRLTVV.

This clonotype was counted between two and nine times. The chain recombines TRBV13 with TRBJ2-3; 7 nucleotides line up with TRBD2. This CDR3 has 18 amino acids. Looked up from germline, CDR1 is PRHDT and CDR2 is FYEKMQ (reference sequence). Trimming cost V 2 bases and J 0 bases; bases outside gene matches: 11. The CDR3 DNA follows: TGTGCCAGCAGCTTAAAGCCCCAACTAGCGTCGAGCACAGATACGCAGTATTTT. This sequence encodes CASSLKPQLASSTDTQYF.

This clonotype was recorded at least ten times. The V and J genes are TRBV25-1 and TRBJ2-7, with 10 bases identical to TRBD2. Germline V gene data show CDR1 as MGHDK and CDR2 as SYGVNS. V gave up 10 bases and J gave up 4 bases; unmatched junction bases: 7. The CDR3 extends over 13 amino acids. The chain's CDR3 is CATEREGGYEQYF. For the CDR3, the DNA is TGTGCCACGGAGCGGGAGGGCGGGTACGAGCAGTACTTC.

This clonotype turned up a few times. The chain links TRBV6-5 to TRBJ1-4; possibly TRBD1 for D (5 bases). Germline-derived CDR1 and CDR2 are MNHEY and SVGAGI. The CDR3 loop spans 15 amino acids. V lost 0 bases to trimming and J lost 1 base, with 6 bases between them. The CDR3 loop reads CASSYSRVTNEKLFF. The CDR3 DNA reads as TGTGCCAGCAGTTACTCCAGGGTAACTAATGAAAAACTGTTTTTT.

CDR3 coding DNA: TGTGCCAGCAGTGTTGCGAATGAGCAGTTCTTC. This sequence encodes CASSVANEQFF. The genes are TRBV25-1 and TRBJ2-7; D is unclear. The J call may be faulty, since TRBJ2-1 better matches the DNA end. The CDR3 is made up of 11 amino acids. CDR1 MGHDK and CDR2 SYGVNS come from the germline V gene.

V gene TRBV29-1 combines with J gene TRBJ2-3; 9 nucleotides match TRBD2. The CDR3 length is 16 residues. V lost 4 bases and J lost 4; bases outside the gene matches: 12. Germline V lookup: CDR1 SQVTM, CDR2 ANQGSEA. CDR3: CSVVGLAFPRADTQYF. In nucleotides, the CDR3 is TGCAGCGTTGTGGGACTAGCTTTTCCGCGCGCAGATACGCAGTATTTT.

This chain joins TRBV9 and TRBJ2-5, with 8 nucleotides matching TRBD2. Trimming cost V 4 bases and J 2 bases; bases outside gene matches: 10. From germline, CDR1 is SGDLS and CDR2 YYNGEE. The length of the CDR3 is 16 residues. Here the CDR3 DNA reads TGTGCCAGCAGCCCAGGCGGCGGGGGGATTCAAGAGACCCAGTACTTC. Translating it yields CASSPGGGGIQETQYF.